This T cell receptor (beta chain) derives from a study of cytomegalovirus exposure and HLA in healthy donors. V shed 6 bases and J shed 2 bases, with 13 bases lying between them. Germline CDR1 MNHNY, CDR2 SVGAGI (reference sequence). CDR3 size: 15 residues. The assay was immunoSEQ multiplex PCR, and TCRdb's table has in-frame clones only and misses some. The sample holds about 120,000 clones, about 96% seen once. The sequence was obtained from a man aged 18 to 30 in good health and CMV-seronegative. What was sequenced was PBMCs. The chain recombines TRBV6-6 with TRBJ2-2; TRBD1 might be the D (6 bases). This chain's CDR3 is CASRAQGRNTGELFF. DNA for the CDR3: TGTGCCAGCAGAGCACAGGGCCGAAACACCGGGGAGCTGTTTTTT.